The 23 T cell receptor beta chains in this list originate from one sample, sequenced in a study of T cell responses to AZD1222 COVID-19 vaccine. TCRdb keeps only in-frame clones here, not all; method: immunoSEQ multiplex PCR. Altogether over 75,000 clones are present, about 88% being singletons, with the ten largest covering under 4%. This specimen was peripheral blood, taken on day 0 of AZD1222 vaccination. The receptors come from an adult in good health.

The chain links TRBV30 to TRBJ1-3; 8 bases match TRBD1. The V gene end was trimmed by 3 bases and the J gene end by 2 bases; junction bases not matched to a gene: 3. The germline gives CDR1 GTSNPN, CDR2 SVGIG (reference sequence). The CDR3 is 14 amino acids. In DNA form, the CDR3 reads TGTGCCTGGAGAGACAGGGGAACTGGAAACACCATATATTTT. As protein: CAWRDRGTGNTIYF.

The V call is TRBV12-5, the J call TRBJ2-7; maybe TRBD1 (6 bases). This CDR3 region has 15 residues. V lost 4 bases, J lost 6 bases, and 19 bases lay in between. The V gene's germline CDR1 is LGHNT and CDR2 FRNRAP. The CDR3 DNA follows: TGTGCTAGTGGTTGGGGTGGCAGGGGCAATAGCGAGCAGTACTTC. Translation: CASGWGGRGNSEQYF.

This rearrangement joins TRBV9 to TRBJ2-1, with 8 positions matching TRBD1. Germline V gene lookup returns CDR1 SGDLS and CDR2 YYNGEE. The CDR3 is made up of 15 amino acids. V gave up 2 bases and J gave up 8 bases; unmatched junction bases: 9. CDR3 sequence reads: CASSVGPDRGYEQFF. For the CDR3, the DNA is TGTGCCAGCAGCGTGGGGCCCGACAGGGGCTATGAGCAGTTCTTC.

The rearrangement uses TRBV2 and TRBJ2-7; D unresolved. This CDR3 region has 12 residues. V gave up 5 bases and J gave up 6 bases, with 11 bases separating them. Germline V gene sequence: CDR1 SNHLY, CDR2 FYNNEI. Written as DNA, the CDR3 is TGTGCCAGCAGTTTCGACCCCTCCGAGCAGTACTTC. It yields the protein CASSFDPSEQYF.

The gene calls are TRBV14 and TRBJ2-7; D might be TRBD1 (6 bases). In germline, CDR1 is SGHDN, CDR2 FVKESK. The CDR3 consists of 12 residues. V was cut by 5 bases and J by 3 bases, with 8 bases left in between. The DNA of the CDR3 is TGTGCCAGCAGCACACAGGGCTACGAGCAGTACTTC. Protein product: CASSTQGYEQYF.

CDR3 coding DNA: TGTGCCAGCAGTTTGGGGGACAGGGGGCAATTCTTC. It codes for CASSLGDRGQFF. The V gene is TRBV28, the J gene TRBJ2-1; 12 bases are a match to TRBD1. The V and J ends lost 3 bases and 16 bases, in that order; junction bases with no gene match: 4. Germline V gene sequence: CDR1 MDHEN, CDR2 SYDVKM. CDR3 size: 12 residues.

The genes are TRBV18 and TRBJ1-5; D remains unclear. CDR1 and CDR2 from the germline V gene are KGHSH and LQKENI. Trimming cost V 3 bases and J 2 bases, with 11 bases left between them. This CDR3 contains 15 residues. CDR3 DNA: TGTGCCAGCTCACCGACGGACGGTCGCAATCAGCCCCAGCATTTT. Its protein product is CASSPTDGRNQPQHF.

This clone turned up a few times. This chain links TRBV10-3 with TRBJ2-5; perhaps TRBD2 as D (6 bases). Germline CDR1 ENHRY, CDR2 SYGVKD. CDR3 length: 13 residues. V was cut by 6 bases and J by 4 bases, with 12 bases left in between. CDR3 sequence (DNA): TGTGCCATCAGAGAGACTAGTTTAGAGACCCAGTACTTC. Translating gives CAIRETSLETQYF.

J is TRBJ1-2 and V is TRBV18, with 7 bases that match TRBD1. Germline V gives CDR1 KGHSH, CDR2 LQKENI. J was trimmed by 7 bases and V by 4 bases; bases with no gene match: 6. The CDR3 runs 13 residues. In nucleotides, the CDR3 is TGTGCCAGCTCACTGGGACAGCAAGGTGGCTACACCTTC. This encodes CASSLGQQGGYTF.

This clone was observed a few times. The chain carries TRBV2 and TRBJ1-2; the D gene is possibly TRBD1 (5 bases). This CDR3 contains 15 residues. Per the germline V gene, CDR1 is SNHLY and CDR2 is FYNNEI. V was cut by 0 bases and J by 8 bases, with 16 bases left in between. The CDR3 reads CASSEAPGLRGGYTF. DNA for the CDR3: TGTGCCAGCAGTGAAGCGCCGGGACTCCGGGGAGGCTACACCTTC.

The chain is built from TRBV5-1 and TRBJ2-7; D is uncertain. Trimming left V 6 bases short and J 1 base short, with 14 bases between. The CDR3 contains 14 residues. CDR1 and CDR2 (germline): SGHRS, YFSETQ. CDR3 loop: CASILPRDSYEQYF. The CDR3 DNA is TGCGCCAGCATCCTCCCAAGGGATTCCTACGAGCAGTACTTC.

J is TRBJ2-1 and V is TRBV7-6, with D possibly TRBD2 on 5 matching bases. In germline, CDR1 is SGHVS, CDR2 FNYEAQ. The CDR3 covers 15 residues. The V end lost 5 bases, the J end lost 2 bases, and 13 bases lay between the germline ends. CDR3: CASSPDYRPYNEQFF. The CDR3 nucleotides read TGTGCCAGCAGCCCAGACTACCGGCCCTACAATGAGCAGTTCTTC.

This clone was detected once. The chain couples TRBV7-3 to TRBJ2-1; 12 bases line up with TRBD2. The CDR3 sequence is 15 residues long. The germline V gene encodes CDR1 SGHTA and CDR2 FQGTGA. The ends lost 6 bases at V and 8 bases at J; junction bases unmatched: 8. CDR3 in DNA: TGTGCCAGCAGTCACGGGACTAGCGGGTTCGATGAGCAGTTCTTC. It translates to CASSHGTSGFDEQFF.

This sequence joins TRBV11-2 and TRBJ2-3; 10 positions agree with TRBD2. The CDR3 has 17 amino acids. The V and J ends lost 5 bases and 1 base, in that order; junction bases with no gene match: 9. Germline loops: CDR1 SGHAT, CDR2 FQNNGV. DNA for the CDR3: TGTGCCAGCAGCCCTAGTTGGCTAGCGGGAGGCACAGATACGCAGTATTTT. Amino acid sequence: CASSPSWLAGGTDTQYF.

This clone appeared a single time. In DNA, the CDR3 is TGTGCCAGCAGTTTATTACAGGGCGAAGCTTTCTTT. Its protein is CASSLLQGEAFF. The rearrangement links TRBV28 to TRBJ1-1, with a tentative D call TRBD1 (6 bases). Trimming took off 1 base at V and 8 bases at J, with 8 bases between the two ends. This CDR3 has 12 residues. Germline V lookup: CDR1 MDHEN, CDR2 SYDVKM.

This chain links TRBV11-2 with TRBJ1-4; weak D call: TRBD1 (6 bases). The V gene lost 5 bases and the J gene lost 7 bases, with 14 bases spanning the gap. This CDR3 region has 14 residues. Germline V lookup: CDR1 SGHAT, CDR2 FQNNGV. DNA for the CDR3: TGTGCCAGCAGCCAAGACAGGCGGAGTGAAAAACTGTTTTTT. Its translation: CASSQDRRSEKLFF.

This chain joins TRBV11-2 and TRBJ2-3; weak D call: TRBD2 (6 bases). The CDR3 length is 15 residues. V lost 3 bases to trimming and J lost 2 bases, with 12 bases between them. Germline V gene lookup returns CDR1 SGHAT and CDR2 FQNNGV. The CDR3 nucleotides read TGTGCCAGCAGCTTGGGGGGTGCTTACACAGATACGCAGTATTTT. This encodes CASSLGGAYTDTQYF. The full variable domain, in which reference TRBV11-2 and TRBJ2-3 provide the parts outside the CDR3, is EAGVAQSPRYKIIEKRQSVAFWCNPISGHATLYWYQQILGQGPKLLIQFQNNGVVDDSQLPKDRFSAERLKGVDSTLKIQPAKLEDSAVYLCASSLGGAYTDTQYFGPGTRLTVL.

J is TRBJ1-5 and V is TRBV2; D gene unclear. This CDR3 region has 16 residues. Germline lookup yields CDR1 SNHLY and CDR2 FYNNEI. V gave up 5 bases and J gave up 0 bases, with 14 bases separating them. The CDR3 spells CASSWIETYSNQPQHF. CDR3 in DNA: TGTGCCAGCAGTTGGATTGAGACCTATAGCAATCAGCCCCAGCATTTT.

The chain carries TRBV27 and TRBJ1-1, with 9 bases lining up with TRBD1. Trimming at V came to 2 bases and at J to 5 bases, leaving 3 bases not matched to a gene. CDR3 length: 14 residues. Germline V lookup: CDR1 MNHEY, CDR2 SMNVEV (reference sequence). CDR3 bases: TGTGCCAGCAGTTTACTCGGGACAGGGACTGAAGCTTTCTTT. Its translation: CASSLLGTGTEAFF.

This clone has only one observation. The J gene is TRBJ2-6, the V gene TRBV6-5; D unresolved. This CDR3 has 15 amino acids. The germline V gene encodes CDR1 MNHEY and CDR2 SVGAGI. V was trimmed by 5 bases and J by 7 bases, leaving 15 bases between them. The CDR3 here is CASSPAATGANVLTF. CDR3 nucleotide sequence: TGTGCCAGCAGTCCCGCGGCCACCGGTGCCAACGTCCTGACTTTC.

The rearrangement joins TRBV18 to TRBJ1-2; the D is unclear. Germline assignment: CDR1 KGHSH and CDR2 LQKENI. V lost 5 bases to trimming and J lost 3 bases, with 4 bases between them. This CDR3 spans 11 amino acids. In nucleotides, the CDR3 is TGTGCCAGCTCATCTGACTATGGCTACACCTTC. Protein product: CASSSDYGYTF.

The chain couples TRBV13 to TRBJ2-1; either TRBD1 or TRBD2 may supply D (6 bases each). From germline, CDR1 is PRHDT and CDR2 FYEKMQ (reference sequence). This CDR3 is built from 17 residues. The germline V and J ends were trimmed by 5 bases and 3 bases, with 20 bases remaining between them. The CDR3 sequence is CASSAGGEGDDYNEQFF. The CDR3, as DNA: TGTGCCAGCAGCGCCGGGGGTGAGGGGGACGACTACAATGAGCAGTTCTTC.

The chain carries TRBV28 and TRBJ2-5; 12 nucleotides match TRBD2. Germline V gene data show CDR1 as MDHEN and CDR2 as SYDVKM. The length of the CDR3 is 17 residues. The junction had 9 bases not matched to a gene; V was cut back by 4 bases and J by 3 bases. The CDR3 spells CASSSQTSGRKKETQYF. The DNA for the CDR3 is TGTGCCAGCAGTTCCCAGACTAGCGGGAGAAAGAAAGAGACCCAGTACTTC.